This TCR beta chain was captured by sequencing in a study of T-cell reconstitution after alpha-beta-depleted transplantation in children. Findings of the study overall: Alpha-beta T cells present about two months after transplant were reported to originate from several hundred expanded graft clones.

CDR3 length: 14 amino acids. Germline loops: CDR1 SGHKS, CDR2 YYEKEE (reference sequence). V shed 4 bases and J 3 bases; nucleotides not matched to a gene: 4. Comments on this clonotype: Its target is unknown.

It was with unique molecular identifiers that the TCRbeta library was prepared. TCRdb independently ran MiXCR on the PCR reads; one entry per CDR3 protein. The sample contains 600,000 or so distinct CDR3 sequences, 23% of which appear only once. The chain is built from TRBV5-5 and TRBJ1-5; 7 bases line up with TRBD1. The sequence came from a boy younger than two who had a stem cell transplant for acute myeloid leukemia, so the T cells may come from the graft donor. This sample comprised PBMCs, mostly from graft donor cells, obtained 360 days after TCRalphabeta/CD19-depleted stem cell transplant. The CDR3, as DNA: TGTGCCAGCAGCCAGGGACAGCCCAATCAGCCCCAGCATTTT. Protein: CASSQGQPNQPQHF.